This TCR beta chain was recorded in a study of blood T cell repertoires in COVID-19. As for the study in general: The United States, Italy and Spain provided the acute and convalescent COVID-19 samples. The analysed material was cDNA or gDNA that came from T cells, B-cell-depleted T cells, or PBMCs.

The CDR3 runs 17 residues. Germline CDR1 and CDR2: SGDLS and YYNGEE. V lost 0 bases and J 0 bases, leaving 13 bases between the germline ends. Original data processing: Amplification from reference gene primers served as the basis for estimated nucleated cell counts. Assay used: immunoSEQ multiplex PCR; TCRdb lists only in-frame clones, some missing. The DNA was the basis for D and trimming; V, J and clone size are from that table. Among tens of thousands of clones, roughly 82% were seen once, and the ten largest hold approximately 7.7%. This sequence originates from a woman aged 80 or older with acute or convalescent COVID-19. The sequenced sample consisted of peripheral blood. The chain is built from TRBV9 and TRBJ1-3, with D tentatively TRBD1 (5 bases). DNA for the CDR3: TGTGCCAGCAGCGTAGGAACAGGAAAAAACTCTGGAAACACCATATATTTT. It translates to CASSVGTGKNSGNTIYF.